Below, 7 T cell receptor beta chains from the same sample are listed, as sequenced in a study of cytomegalovirus exposure and HLA in healthy donors. The PCR contained 60 Vbeta and 13 Jbeta primers. Measured with immunoSEQ multiplex PCR; TCRdb has only the in-frame clones, and not every one. The sample shows 95,000 to 150,000 clones, roughly 70% of them seen only once. Material: PBMCs. These TCRs come from a woman in her thirties or forties in good health and CMV-seronegative.

This clone was detected a few times. The genes are TRBV7-9 and TRBJ1-3; 8 bases line up with TRBD1. CDR3 size: 14 residues. Trimming at V came to 5 bases and at J to 5 bases, leaving 5 bases not matched to a gene. The V gene's germline CDR1 is SEHNR and CDR2 FQNEAQ (reference sequence). The CDR3 coding sequence is TGTGCCAGCAGCCCGCGGGACAGGAGAAACACCATATATTTT. Its translation: CASSPRDRRNTIYF.

The chain is built from TRBV6-5 and TRBJ1-6, with unresolved D. The V gene's germline CDR1 is MNHEY and CDR2 SVGAGI. The CDR3 is 13 residues long. V dropped 5 bases and J dropped 10 bases, with 12 bases sitting between them. This CDR3 is CASSQASRSPLHF. The CDR3 DNA reads as TGTGCCAGCAGTCAAGCCTCCCGCTCACCCCTCCACTTT.

J is TRBJ2-3 and V is TRBV19, with TRBD1 matching over 7 bases. Unmatched junction bases numbered 2, after V lost 0 bases and J lost 2 bases. CDR3 length: 15 residues. CDR1 and CDR2 (germline): LNHDA, SQIVND (reference sequence). This chain's CDR3 is CASSIEGTVTDTQYF. The CDR3 DNA reads TGTGCCAGTAGTATAGAGGGGACAGTCACAGATACGCAGTATTTT.

This clone came up many times. V usage is TRBV11-2 and J usage is TRBJ1-5; possibly TRBD1 for D (5 bases). The CDR3 runs to 15 residues. V was trimmed by 5 bases and J by 1 base, leaving 12 bases between them. CDR1 and CDR2 from the germline V gene are SGHAT and FQNNGV. For the CDR3, the DNA is TGTGCCAGCAGCCAAGACGGGGGAAGCAATCAGCCCCAGCATTTT. Protein product: CASSQDGGSNQPQHF.

This sequence joins TRBV18 and TRBJ1-2; weak D call: TRBD1 (6 bases). Trimming stripped 0 bases from V and 2 bases from J, with 13 bases between. From germline, CDR1 is KGHSH and CDR2 LQKENI. This CDR3 comprises 16 residues. CDR3 nucleotide sequence: TGTGCCAGCTCACCACCGATGGGTGGGGGCAACTATGGCTACACCTTC. This gives the protein CASSPPMGGGNYGYTF.

This chain connects TRBV19 to TRBJ1-6; 7 nucleotides match TRBD1. This CDR3 comprises 15 residues. CDR1 and CDR2 from the germline V gene are LNHDA and SQIVND (reference sequence). The ends lost 10 bases at V and 8 bases at J; junction bases unmatched: 14. CDR3: CATEDRDRTHSPLHF. The CDR3 DNA reads as TGTGCCACAGAAGACAGGGACCGAACCCATTCACCCCTCCACTTT.

This chain connects TRBV7-8 to TRBJ1-5; a weak D match, TRBD1 (5 bases). Trimming took 2 bases from V and 2 from J, leaving 16 bases between them. Germline CDR1 and CDR2: SGHVS and FQNEAQ. The CDR3 totals 17 residues. CDR3 region: CASSLTASGQGNQPQHF. As DNA, the CDR3 is TGTGCCAGCAGCTTAACAGCCTCAGGGCAGGGCAATCAGCCCCAGCATTTT.